This TCR beta chain was obtained from a study of T cells in Graves' hyperthyroidism and ophthalmopathy. The CDR3 is 15 amino acids. Germline loops: CDR1 SNHLY, CDR2 FYNNEI. Unmatched junction bases numbered 10, after V lost 7 bases and J lost 5 bases. Cells are PBMCs isolated from around 10 ml of fresh blood. The investigators amplified TCR beta CDR3 regions from RNA transcripts. The HTBI primer set served for first-round RT-PCR of the TCR CDR3. MiXCR, run by TCRdb on the multiplex PCR reads, gives a single entry per CDR3 protein. The table records nearly 250,000 distinct CDR3 sequences, around 17% of them present only once. A single count supports this clonotype.

The chain joins TRBV2 to TRBJ2-5; 10 bases are shared with TRBD1. The sequencing sample was made of blood. This receptor was identified in a woman aged 18-35 years with Graves' ophthalmopathy. The CDR3 DNA reads TGTGCCAGCAATTTCGACAGGGGGCGGCAGGAGACCCAGTACTTC. Translation: CASNFDRGRQETQYF.